This TCR beta chain is from a study of naive and memory T cell subsets. This clonotype was seen only a few times. Antigen specificity is unknown. Findings of the study overall: Over 95% of naive TCR sequences appeared only once after error correction, unlike memory subsets. Possibly reflecting memory cells re-expressing CD45RA, a few larger clonotypes occurred in naive repertoires, especially CD8.

V lost 0 bases and J lost 7, with 9 bases in between. The CDR3 has 12 amino acids. Germline V CDR1 and CDR2: DFQATT, SNEGSKA (reference sequence). An equimolar mix of two oligonucleotides served as the beta constant-region primer for TRBC1 and TRBC2. Four rounds of PCR amplified the ligated cDNA using nested alpha and beta constant-region primers plus SP2. Ligation attached a single-stranded oligonucleotide with a 12-nucleotide UMI and the SP2 primer to the cDNA 3' end. TCRdb re-analysed the UMI-ligation and nested PCR reads in MiXCR, keeping a single row per CDR3 protein. This sample carries approximately 150,000 distinct CDR3 sequences, approximately 22% of them seen once, and the ten largest clones take 0.11%.

The rearrangement links TRBV20-1 to TRBJ1-2; D might be TRBD1 (6 bases). What was sequenced was naive CD4+ T cells from blood. This clonotype was sampled from a human donor in good health. The CDR3: CSARDRGGGYTF. CDR3 in DNA: TGCAGTGCTAGAGACAGGGGTGGTGGCTACACCTTC.